This T cell receptor (beta chain) was identified during a study of OX40 agonist ivuxolimab in advanced cancers. Background on the study: Two patients with cutaneous melanoma and one with hepatocellular carcinoma, three in total, showed partial responses. General observations from the study: The investigators did not determine what antigen specificity the expanded peripheral T cells had. The mean number of expanded clones was higher in CD8+ T cells than in CD4+.

Trimming took 2 bases from V and 2 from J; bases not matched to a gene: 9. Germline CDR1 GTSNPN, CDR2 SVGIG (reference sequence). There are 17 residues in the CDR3. Exclusion of a patient followed from autoimmune disease history or systemic immunosuppression. The protocol was immunoSEQ multiplex PCR, while the TCRdb copy is restricted to in-frame clones and leaves out a portion. The table has some 90,000 clones, 80% to 90% seen once; the top ten hold about 0.33%. Concerning this clone: What it binds is not known.

The TCR originated in an adult with an advanced solid tumor such as melanoma, head and neck, liver or kidney cancer. Sequenced here: CD4+ or CD8+ T cells sorted from blood, sampled in a trial of the OX40 agonist ivuxolimab. The chain has TRBV30 and TRBJ1-5, with TRBD1 matching over 10 bases. The CDR3 spells CAWSKPTGTGGNQPQHF. The CDR3 DNA sequence: TGTGCCTGGAGTAAACCAACGGGGACAGGGGGCAATCAGCCCCAGCATTTT.